Sequencing of this T cell receptor beta chain was carried out in a study of cytomegalovirus exposure and HLA in healthy donors. About the study: Unique TCR beta sequences numbering some 110 million came from 150 million to 200 million T cells in an earlier analysis. Study-wide points: In vitro confirmation showed three CMV-associated chains to be CMV antigen specific. Reports indicate that TCR beta sequences accurately predicted the HLA-A and HLA-B alleles of most subjects.

As concerns this clone: Its antigen remains unknown.

Though probably carrying unrecorded immune exposures, donors were nominally healthy at sampling. PCR involved 60 Vbeta and 13 Jbeta primers. Profiling relied on immunoSEQ multiplex PCR, and the TCRdb table lists in-frame clones only, not all of them. The data show under 60,000 clones, with approximately 80% seen just once and approximately 3.4% held by the top ten. This CDR3 has 18 amino acids. Germline-derived CDR1 and CDR2 are WSHSY and SAAADI. V was shortened by 0 bases and J by 3 bases, with 18 bases between the two germline ends. Sequences were obtained from PBMCs. This sequence originates from a woman aged 40 to 50 in good health and CMV-seropositive. The chain recombines TRBV10-2 with TRBJ1-3, with D perhaps matching TRBD1 (5 bases). Written as DNA, the CDR3 is TGCGCCAGCAGTGAGTCGAGGCAGGGATGGGGCCTTGGAAACACCATATATTTT. Translating it yields CASSESRQGWGLGNTIYF.